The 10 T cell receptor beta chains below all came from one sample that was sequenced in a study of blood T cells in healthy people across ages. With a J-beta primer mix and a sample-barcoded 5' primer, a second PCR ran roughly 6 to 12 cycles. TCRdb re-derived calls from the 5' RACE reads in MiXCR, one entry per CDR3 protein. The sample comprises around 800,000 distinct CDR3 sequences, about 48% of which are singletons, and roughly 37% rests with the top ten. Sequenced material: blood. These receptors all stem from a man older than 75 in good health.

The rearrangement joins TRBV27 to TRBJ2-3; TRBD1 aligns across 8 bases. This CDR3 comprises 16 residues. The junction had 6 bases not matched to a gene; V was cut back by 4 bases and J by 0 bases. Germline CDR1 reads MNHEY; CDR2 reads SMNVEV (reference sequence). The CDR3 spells CASSSLWTGSTDTQYF. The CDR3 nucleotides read TGTGCCAGCAGTTCTTTGTGGACAGGGAGCACAGATACGCAGTATTTT.

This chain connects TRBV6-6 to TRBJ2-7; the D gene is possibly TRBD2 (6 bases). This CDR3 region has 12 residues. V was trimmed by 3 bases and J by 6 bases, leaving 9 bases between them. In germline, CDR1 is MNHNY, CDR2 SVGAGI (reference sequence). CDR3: CASSYSGLEQYF. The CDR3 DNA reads TGTGCCAGCAGTTATAGCGGCCTCGAGCAGTACTTC.

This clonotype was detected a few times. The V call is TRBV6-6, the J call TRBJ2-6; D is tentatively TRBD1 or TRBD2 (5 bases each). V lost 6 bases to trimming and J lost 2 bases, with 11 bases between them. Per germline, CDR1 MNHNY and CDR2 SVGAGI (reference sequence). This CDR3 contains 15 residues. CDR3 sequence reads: CASRPLGAGANVLTF. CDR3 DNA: TGTGCCAGCAGACCATTGGGGGCTGGGGCCAACGTCCTGACTTTC.

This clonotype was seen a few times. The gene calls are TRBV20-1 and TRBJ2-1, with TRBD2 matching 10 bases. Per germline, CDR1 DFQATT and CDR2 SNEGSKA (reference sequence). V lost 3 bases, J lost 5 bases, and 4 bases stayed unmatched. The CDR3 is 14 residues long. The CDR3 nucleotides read TGCAGTGCTAGGTACCTAGCGGGAGACAATGAGCAGTTCTTC. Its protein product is CSARYLAGDNEQFF.

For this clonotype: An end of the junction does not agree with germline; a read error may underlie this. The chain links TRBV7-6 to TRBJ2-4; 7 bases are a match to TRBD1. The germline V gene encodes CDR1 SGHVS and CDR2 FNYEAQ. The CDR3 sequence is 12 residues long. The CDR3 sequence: CAGSLKGQEQYF. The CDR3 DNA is TGTGCCGGCAGCTTAAAAGGACAGGAGCAGTACTTC.

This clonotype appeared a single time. CDR3 region: CASSDLWFYGYTF. In nucleotides, the CDR3 is TGTGCCAGCAGTGACTTGTGGTTCTATGGCTACACCTTC. The chain is built from TRBV6-5 and TRBJ1-2, with D unclear. Germline CDR1 MNHEY, CDR2 SVGAGI. The CDR3 runs 13 residues. Deletions cut 5 bases from V and 4 bases from J, with 11 bases between.

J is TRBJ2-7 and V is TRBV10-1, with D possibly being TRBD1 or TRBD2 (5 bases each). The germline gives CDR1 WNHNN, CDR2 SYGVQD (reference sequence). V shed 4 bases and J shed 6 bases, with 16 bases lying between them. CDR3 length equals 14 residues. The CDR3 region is CASSAGTVASEQYF. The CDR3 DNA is TGCGCCAGCAGTGCCGGGACGGTTGCAAGCGAGCAGTACTTC.

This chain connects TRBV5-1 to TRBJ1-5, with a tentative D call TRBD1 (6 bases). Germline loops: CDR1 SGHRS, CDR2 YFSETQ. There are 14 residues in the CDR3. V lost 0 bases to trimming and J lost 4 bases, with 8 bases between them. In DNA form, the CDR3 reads TGCGCCAGCAGCTTGGCAGGGGTGAATCAGCCCCAGCATTTT. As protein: CASSLAGVNQPQHF.

The CDR3 reads CASSPPGSPPDTQYF. The CDR3 coding sequence is TGTGCCAGCAGCCCGCCGGGGAGTCCCCCAGATACGCAGTATTTT. This chain uses TRBV28 with TRBJ2-3; possible D gene TRBD2, 5 bases. Germline CDR1 is MDHEN and CDR2 is SYDVKM. This CDR3 spans 15 amino acids. V was cut by 6 bases and J by 4 bases, with 17 bases left in between.

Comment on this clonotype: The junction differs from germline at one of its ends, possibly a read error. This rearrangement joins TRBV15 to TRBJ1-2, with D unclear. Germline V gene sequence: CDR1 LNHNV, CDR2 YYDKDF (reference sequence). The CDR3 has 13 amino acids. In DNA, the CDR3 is TGTGCCGCCAGCAGAGATTGGCAGTATGGCTACACCTTC. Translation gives CAASRDWQYGYTF.